Listed below are T cell receptor beta chains from one sample, sequenced in a study of shared clonotypes between healthy human individuals. The data were produced by immunoSEQ multiplex PCR, yet TCRdb's version contains in-frame clones alone and is incomplete. The sample lists about 2 million clones; just under 95% were seen once. Material: naive CD8+ T cells sorted from blood. These receptors came from a man between 18 and 29 years old in good health. The CDR3 runs from the conserved cysteine through the conserved F or W. A D gene is named only where the DNA matches it firmly. Some rows have no size entry. The others give once, few or many, or a class for an expanded clone.

TRBV27	.	13	TRBJ1-2	.	CASSFDGNYGYTF	TGTGCCAGCAGTTTCGACGGAAACTATGGCTACACCTTC
TRBV7-8	.	11	TRBJ1-4	.	CASSLNEKLFF	TGTGCCAGCAGCCTCAATGAAAAACTGTTTTTT
TRBV27	TRBD2	17	TRBJ2-3	.	CARTTGLAGGRSDTQYF	TGTGCCAGAACCACGGGACTAGCGGGGGGGAGATCCGATACGCAGTATTTT
TRBV27	TRBD1	15	TRBJ2-3	once	CASSSTGGRTDTQYF	TGTGCCAGCAGTTCGACAGGGGGCCGGACAGATACGCAGTATTTT
TRBV11-2	.	15	TRBJ2-1	once	CASSFTWTTYNEQFF	TGTGCCAGCAGTTTCACGTGGACAACTTACAATGAGCAGTTCTTC
TRBV4-1	.	16	TRBJ2-7	.	CASSLRDTAFSYEQYF	TGCGCCAGCAGCCTTAGGGACACCGCCTTCTCCTACGAGCAGTACTTC
TRBV7-6	.	13	TRBJ2-7	.	CASSLGQVYEQYF	TGTGCCAGCAGCTTAGGACAGGTCTACGAGCAGTACTTC
TRBV7-2	.	15	TRBJ1-3	.	CASSLEVISGNTIYF	TGTGCCAGCAGCTTAGAAGTGATCTCTGGAAACACCATATATTTT
TRBV30	.	14	TRBJ2-2	.	CACELEQNTGELFF	TGTGCCTGCGAACTAGAGCAGAACACCGGGGAGCTGTTTTTT
TRBV10-3	.	14	TRBJ2-7	.	CAISETDISYEQYF	TGTGCCATCAGTGAGACGGACATTTCCTACGAGCAGTACTTC
TRBV27	TRBD2	17	TRBJ2-1	.	CASSLSGGGGPYNEQFF	TGTGCCAGCAGTTTATCTGGCGGGGGGGGTCCCTACAATGAGCAGTTCTTC
TRBV6-5	.	16	TRBJ1-2	.	CASSYSGTRDKDGYTF	TGTGCCAGCAGTTACTCTGGGACTAGGGATAAGGATGGCTACACCTTC
TRBV27	TRBD1	13	TRBJ2-7	.	CASSWGQGGEQYF	TGTGCCAGCAGTTGGGGACAGGGGGGCGAGCAGTACTTC
TRBV19	.	14	TRBJ1-5	.	CASSSTGYNQPQHF	TGTGCCAGTAGTAGTACAGGGTACAATCAGCCCCAGCATTTT
TRBV9	.	14	TRBJ2-5	.	CASSRTEGRETQYF	TGTGCCAGCAGCAGGACTGAGGGACGAGAGACCCAGTACTTC
TRBV10-2	TRBD1	13	TRBJ2-7	.	CASRGQGSYEQYF	TGCGCCAGCAGGGGACAGGGAAGCTACGAGCAGTACTTC
TRBV7-9	.	12	TRBJ1-6	.	CASSNGNSPLHF	TGTGCCAGCAGCAACGGTAATTCACCCCTCCACTTT
TRBV7-9	.	13	TRBJ2-7	.	CASSLDLGEEQYF	TGTGCCAGCAGCTTAGATTTGGGGGAAGAGCAGTACTTC
TRBV19	.	17	TRBJ2-7	.	CASSLWGTGGEDYEQYF	TGTGCCAGTAGCCTTTGGGGAACAGGGGGGGAAGACTACGAGCAGTACTTC
TRBV5-5	.	14	TRBJ2-7	.	CASSLDTGFDEQYF	TGTGCCAGCAGCTTGGATACAGGGTTCGACGAGCAGTACTTC
TRBV7-9	TRBD2	15	TRBJ2-3	.	CASSLEFAGGDTQYF	TGTGCCAGCAGCTTAGAGTTTGCGGGGGGAGATACGCAGTATTTT
TRBV27	.	14	TRBJ1-6	few	CASSLNSFGIPLHF	TGTGCCAGCAGTTTGAACAGTTTCGGTATCCCCCTCCACTTT
TRBV9	.	11	TRBJ2-1	.	CASSVGSQQFF	TGTGCCAGCAGCGTAGGGTCCCAGCAGTTCTTC
TRBV5-5	.	15	TRBJ2-3	.	CASSLYGQLTDTQYF	TGTGCCAGCAGCTTGTACGGGCAACTCACAGATACGCAGTATTTT
TRBV6-1	TRBD1	12	TRBJ2-7	once	CATNRGSDEQYF	TGTGCCACCAACAGGGGTAGCGACGAGCAGTACTTC
TRBV13	TRBD1	16	TRBJ1-3	.	CASSSSGQPYGNTIYF	TGTGCCAGCAGCTCATCGGGACAGCCTTACGGAAACACCATATATTTT
TRBV5-6	.	14	TRBJ2-7	once	CASSLAAVSGEQYF	TGTGCCAGCAGCTTGGCCGCCGTCTCTGGCGAGCAGTACTTC
TRBV18	.	18	TRBJ2-6	.	CASSPSHTILSGANVLTF	TGTGCCAGCTCACCAAGTCACACAATACTCTCTGGGGCCAACGTCCTGACTTTC
TRBV4-1	TRBD1	15	TRBJ2-5	.	CASSHEGTGVETQYF	TGCGCCAGCAGCCACGAGGGGACAGGGGTTGAGACCCAGTACTTC
TRBV5-4	.	16	TRBJ2-3	.	CASSLGMGLKPDTQYF	TGTGCCAGCAGCTTGGGAATGGGACTTAAACCTGATACGCAGTATTTT
TRBV4-1	.	16	TRBJ1-5	.	CASSQARGLIGQPQHF	TGCGCCAGCAGCCAAGCACGGGGACTAATAGGTCAGCCCCAGCATTTT
TRBV5-1	TRBD1	15	TRBJ1-1	.	CASSLGQGINTEAFF	TGCGCCAGCTCCCTGGGACAGGGAATTAACACTGAAGCTTTCTTT
TRBV28	.	18	TRBJ1-6	.	CASSFFLTDGIYNSPLHF	TGTGCCAGCAGTTTTTTTCTGACGGATGGGATCTATAATTCACCCCTCCACTTT
TRBV27	.	15	TRBJ2-7	.	CASSLSQGIPYEQYF	TGTGCCAGCAGTTTAAGCCAGGGGATCCCCTACGAGCAGTACTTC
TRBV19	.	18	TRBJ2-5	.	CASSIDRDRGVLQETQYF	TGTGCCAGTAGTATAGATCGTGATAGGGGGGTGTTACAAGAGACCCAGTACTTC
TRBV2	.	11	TRBJ1-2	.	CASSGVLGYTF	TGTGCCAGCAGTGGGGTGCTTGGCTACACCTTC
TRBV5-1	TRBD2	13	TRBJ2-7	.	CASSQGTSDEQYF	TGCGCCAGCAGCCAGGGGACTAGCGACGAGCAGTACTTC
TRBV7-9	.	16	TRBJ2-5	.	CASSLTTGWRQETQYF	TGTGCCAGCAGCCTGACCACTGGGTGGCGGCAAGAGACCCAGTACTTC
TRBV6-6	TRBD2	16	TRBJ2-3	.	CASSSTSGGPPDTQYF	TGTGCCAGCAGTTCAACTAGCGGGGGGCCCCCAGATACGCAGTATTTT
TRBV28	TRBD2	15	TRBJ2-5	.	CASSSLAGAGETQYF	TGTGCCAGCAGTTCTCTAGCGGGGGCGGGGGAGACCCAGTACTTC
TRBV19	.	14	TRBJ1-5	.	CASSLPGPYQPQHF	TGTGCCAGTAGTTTGCCAGGGCCTTATCAGCCCCAGCATTTT
TRBV7-8	TRBD2	17	TRBJ2-5	.	CASSLKLSGGLQETQYF	TGTGCCAGCAGCTTAAAACTAAGCGGGGGCCTCCAAGAGACCCAGTACTTC
TRBV5-1	.	16	TRBJ1-6	.	CASSLMEWGGNSPLHF	TGCGCCAGCAGCTTGATGGAATGGGGCGGTAATTCACCCCTCCACTTT
TRBV5-1	.	15	TRBJ2-2	.	CASSLARGGTGELFF	TGCGCCAGCAGCTTGGCCAGGGGAGGCACCGGGGAGCTGTTTTTT
TRBV11-2	.	14	TRBJ2-1	.	CASSLSSGENEQFF	TGTGCCAGCAGCTTAAGTTCGGGAGAGAATGAGCAGTTCTTC
TRBV7-9	TRBD2	18	TRBJ2-1	.	CASSLAALAGGGYNEQFF	TGTGCCAGCAGCTTAGCGGCACTAGCGGGAGGGGGTTACAATGAGCAGTTCTTC
TRBV19	TRBD2	14	TRBJ2-1	.	CATSRSSGYNEQFF	TGTGCCACCTCACGGTCTAGCGGGTACAATGAGCAGTTCTTC
TRBV7-9	TRBD2	15	TRBJ2-7	.	CASSPGTSGIYEQYF	TGTGCCAGCAGCCCAGGGACTAGCGGGATCTACGAGCAGTACTTC
TRBV27	.	14	TRBJ2-1	.	CASSTVQGNNEQFF	TGTGCCAGCAGTACCGTTCAGGGGAACAATGAGCAGTTCTTC
TRBV7-8	.	17	TRBJ2-3	.	CASSLPGAGPVTDTQYF	TGTGCCAGCAGCTTACCCGGGGCCGGGCCAGTCACAGATACGCAGTATTTT
TRBV6-4	.	14	TRBJ1-5	.	CASSVQNSNQPQHF	TGTGCCAGCAGTGTTCAGAATAGCAATCAGCCCCAGCATTTT
TRBV11-2	.	17	TRBJ2-2	.	CASSLAPTGRSTGELFF	TGTGCCAGCAGCTTAGCGCCGACAGGGAGGAGCACCGGGGAGCTGTTTTTT
TRBV27	TRBD1	13	TRBJ2-7	.	CASSHGTEYEQYF	TGTGCCAGCAGTCATGGGACAGAGTACGAGCAGTACTTC
TRBV21-1	.	16	TRBJ2-7	.	CASSNVSGFPSYEQYF	TGTGCCAGCAGCAATGTGTCAGGGTTCCCCTCCTACGAGCAGTACTTC
TRBV10-1	.	13	TRBJ2-7	.	CASSDPLSYEQYF	TGCGCCAGCAGTGACCCTTTATCCTACGAGCAGTACTTC
TRBV20-1	.	11	TRBJ2-1	.	CSANTPNEQFF	TGCAGTGCTAACACACCCAATGAGCAGTTCTTC
TRBV27	TRBD1	14	TRBJ1-5	.	CASSVGGVGQPQHF	TGTGCCAGCAGCGTAGGGGGCGTGGGTCAGCCCCAGCATTTT
TRBV19	TRBD2	15	TRBJ2-1	.	CASATSGGSYNEQFF	TGTGCCAGTGCGACTAGCGGGGGCTCCTACAATGAGCAGTTCTTC